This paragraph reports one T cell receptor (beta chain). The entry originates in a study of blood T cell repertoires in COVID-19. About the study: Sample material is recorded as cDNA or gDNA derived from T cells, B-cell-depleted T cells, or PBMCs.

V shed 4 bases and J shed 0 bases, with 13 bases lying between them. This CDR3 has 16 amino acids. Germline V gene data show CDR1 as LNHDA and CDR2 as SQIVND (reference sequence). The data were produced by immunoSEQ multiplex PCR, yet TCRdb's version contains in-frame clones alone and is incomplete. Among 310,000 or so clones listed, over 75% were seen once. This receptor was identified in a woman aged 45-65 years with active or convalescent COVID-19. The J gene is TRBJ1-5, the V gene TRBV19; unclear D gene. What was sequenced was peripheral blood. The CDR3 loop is CASSTRRGSSNQPQHF. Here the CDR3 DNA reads TGTGCCAGTAGTACCAGACGAGGGTCTAGCAATCAGCCCCAGCATTTT.